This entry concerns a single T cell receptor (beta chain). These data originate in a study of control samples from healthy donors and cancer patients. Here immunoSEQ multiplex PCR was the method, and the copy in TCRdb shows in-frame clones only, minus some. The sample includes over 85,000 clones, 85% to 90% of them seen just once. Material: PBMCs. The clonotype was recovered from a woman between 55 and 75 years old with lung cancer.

The CDR3 sequence: CASSQLPNTEAFF. The CDR3 nucleotides read TGTGCCAGCAGCCAACTTCCCAACACTGAAGCTTTCTTT. The chain combines TRBV4-2 with TRBJ1-1, with no clear D. The CDR3 extends over 13 amino acids. The V gene's germline CDR1 is LGHNA and CDR2 YNFKEQ. V was trimmed by 2 bases and J by 2 bases, leaving 6 bases between them.